The 8 T cell receptor beta chains in this list originate from one sample, sequenced in a study of shared clonotypes between healthy human individuals. Terminally differentiated effector memory CD45RA+ cells were left out of the naive CD8 fraction, which was CD45RO-negative and positively selected for CCR7. Data came from immunoSEQ multiplex PCR; TCRdb stores just in-frame clones and leaves some out. The sample carries hundreds of thousands of clones, approximately 95% recorded once. Source material: naive CD8+ T cells sorted from blood. These receptors originate from a woman between 25 and 40 years old in good health.

The V gene is TRBV7-2, the J gene TRBJ2-7; no clear D. Germline V gives CDR1 SGHTA, CDR2 FQGNSA. The CDR3 is made up of 14 amino acids. The V gene lost 1 base and the J gene lost 7 bases, with 14 bases spanning the gap. The CDR3, as DNA: TGTGCCAGCAGCTTAGTTCCCGGTTTTGGGGAGCAGTACTTC. Protein product: CASSLVPGFGEQYF.

This clone was found a few times. The V gene is TRBV7-9, the J gene TRBJ2-2; maybe TRBD1 (5 bases). In germline, CDR1 is SEHNR, CDR2 FQNEAQ (reference sequence). The CDR3 sequence is 14 residues long. The V end was cut by 5 bases, the J end by 6 bases, with 13 bases between. The CDR3 region is CASSRTGGPGELFF. The CDR3 DNA reads as TGTGCCAGCAGCCGTACAGGTGGCCCCGGGGAGCTGTTTTTT.

The chain recombines TRBV10-2 with TRBJ2-2, with D perhaps TRBD2 (6 bases). CDR1 is WSHSY, CDR2 SAAADI, per germline. This CDR3 has 15 amino acids. Trimming removed 6 bases from V and 5 bases from J, with 16 bases in between. CDR3 DNA: TGCGCCAGCAGAATCAAGGCGGGAAATACCGGGGAGCTGTTTTTT. Its translation: CASRIKAGNTGELFF.

This clone has a single count. The V gene is TRBV7-9, the J gene TRBJ2-2; D is undetermined. The length of the CDR3 is 13 residues. Germline CDR1 SEHNR, CDR2 FQNEAQ (reference sequence). The V gene lost 4 bases and the J gene lost 4 bases, with 7 bases spanning the gap. The CDR3: CASSSPPTGELFF. The DNA for the CDR3 is TGTGCCAGCAGCTCCCCGCCCACCGGGGAGCTGTTTTTT.

This chain links TRBV6-5 with TRBJ2-1; 13 nucleotides line up with TRBD2. The junction had 6 bases not matched to a gene; V was cut back by 3 bases and J by 13 bases. The CDR3 is 14 residues long. Germline V gene sequence: CDR1 MNHEY, CDR2 SVGAGI. The CDR3 sequence is CASSYGLAGAPQFF. CDR3 nucleotides: TGTGCCAGCAGTTATGGACTAGCGGGGGCCCCCCAGTTCTTC.

The chain combines TRBV7-6 with TRBJ2-3; weak D call: TRBD2 (6 bases). With 4 bases removed from V and 1 base from J, the gap between germline ends came to 9 bases. Germline CDR1 is SGHVS and CDR2 is FNYEAQ. The CDR3 runs 14 residues. CDR3 in amino acids: CASSSGGGTDTQYF. CDR3 nucleotide sequence: TGTGCCAGCAGCTCCGGCGGGGGCACAGATACGCAGTATTTT.

In nucleotides, the CDR3 is TGTGCCAGCAGCAGAGGGGGTACCACTGAAGCTTTCTTT. Its protein product is CASSRGGTTEAFF. The chain is built from TRBV9 and TRBJ1-1; possibly TRBD1 for D (6 bases). Germline V lookup: CDR1 SGDLS, CDR2 YYNGEE. Trimming took off 4 bases at V and 4 bases at J, with 11 bases between the two ends. The CDR3 runs 13 residues.

V usage is TRBV4-1 and J usage is TRBJ2-7; 7 bases are shared with TRBD1. Trimming removed 4 bases from V and 3 bases from J; junction bases left unmatched: 12. The CDR3 spans 16 residues. From germline, CDR1 is MGHRA and CDR2 YSYEKL. CDR3 protein: CASSPILPGQYYEQYF. CDR3 coding DNA: TGCGCCAGCAGCCCGATTCTCCCGGGACAGTACTACGAGCAGTACTTC.